This T cell receptor (beta chain) was documented in a study of shared clonotypes between healthy human individuals. The germline V gene has CDR1 SGDLS and CDR2 YYNGEE. The V gene lost 7 bases and the J gene lost 7 bases, with 8 bases spanning the gap. The CDR3 is 10 amino acids. The table lists this clone with a few counts. Method: immunoSEQ multiplex PCR; TCRdb's copy keeps in-frame clones and lacks some. Of around 690,000 clones in the sample, about nine tenths were seen once. This clonotype originated in a man aged 18 to 29 in good health. Some clones in this sample may be carry-over from other donors' samples. The sequenced sample was memory CD8+ T cells from PBMCs. Subset indicated: CD45RO+ cells pooled with CCR7-negative TemRA cells. The rearrangement joins TRBV9 to TRBJ1-2; D gene unclear. CDR3 nucleotides: TGTGCCAGCCGAGGGTCTGGCTACACCTTC. This gives the protein CASRGSGYTF.